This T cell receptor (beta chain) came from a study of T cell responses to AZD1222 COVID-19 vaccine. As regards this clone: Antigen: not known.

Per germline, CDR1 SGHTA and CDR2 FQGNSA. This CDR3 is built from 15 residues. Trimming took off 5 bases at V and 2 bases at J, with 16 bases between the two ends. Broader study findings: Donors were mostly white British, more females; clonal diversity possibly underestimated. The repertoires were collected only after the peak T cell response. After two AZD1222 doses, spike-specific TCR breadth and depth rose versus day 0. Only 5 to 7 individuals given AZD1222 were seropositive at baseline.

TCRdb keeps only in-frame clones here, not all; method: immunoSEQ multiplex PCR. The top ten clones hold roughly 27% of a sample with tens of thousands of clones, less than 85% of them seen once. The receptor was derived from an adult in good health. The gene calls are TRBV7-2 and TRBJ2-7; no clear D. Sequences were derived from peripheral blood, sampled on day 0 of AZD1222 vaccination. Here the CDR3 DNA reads TGTGCCAGCAGCCCCAGTTTGAGCGATACCTACGAGCAGTACTTC. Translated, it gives CASSPSLSDTYEQYF.